This is a list of T cell receptor beta chains from one sample in a study of T cells in pancreatic ductal adenocarcinoma. Sequenced by immunoSEQ multiplex PCR; TCRdb stores in-frame clones only, minus some. The table lists roughly 100,000 clones, about 95% of them singletons, with roughly 3.1% in the top ten. Sequenced sample: PBMCs. The receptors originated from a human donor with pancreatic ductal adenocarcinoma. The CDR3 runs from the conserved cysteine through the conserved F or W.

v_call: TRBV10-3
cdr3_aa: CAISGTGSSGANVLTF

v_call: TRBV7-2
cdr3_aa: CASSKGLADHEQYF

v_call: TRBV19
cdr3_aa: CASSNPQGNYGYTF

v_call: TRBV7-2
cdr3_aa: CASSLEEREKRETQYF

v_call: TRBV7-9
cdr3_aa: CASSLAGGITGELFF

v_call: TRBV30
cdr3_aa: CAWSVTGANNEQFF

v_call: TRBV4-3
cdr3_aa: CASSLGPFQETQYF

v_call: TRBV30
cdr3_aa: CAWSVPGQLREQYF

v_call: TRBV21-1
cdr3_aa: CASRSTGHSGANVLTF

v_call: TRBV9
cdr3_aa: CASSVLSKYGTIEGQERNQPQHF

v_call: TRBV15
cdr3_aa: CATSRGSSGSMTDTQYF

v_call: TRBV18
cdr3_aa: CASAGQGNTGELFF

v_call: TRBV4-1
cdr3_aa: CASSQSRDRRRSEKLFF

v_call: TRBV5-1
cdr3_aa: CASSAGTGGYEQYF

v_call: TRBV19
cdr3_aa: CASKGGGLGNTIYF

v_call: TRBV28
cdr3_aa: CASGQGGFPDTQYF

v_call: TRBV5-6
cdr3_aa: CASSLQGPGELFF

v_call: TRBV18
cdr3_aa: CASSRTGSSTNEKLFF

v_call: TRBV19
cdr3_aa: CASSTLRGTGTAGTNTGELFF

v_call: TRBV19
cdr3_aa: CASSISRANQPQHF

v_call: TRBV18
cdr3_aa: CASSPQVYEQYF

v_call: TRBV2
cdr3_aa: CASSEETGSYEQYF

v_call: TRBV2
cdr3_aa: CASSERSGRGGETQYF

v_call: TRBV10-2
cdr3_aa: CASSRLAGIYEQFF

v_call: TRBV30
cdr3_aa: CAWTPGERYTF

v_call: TRBV6-1
cdr3_aa: CASSEAPQGSYYGYTF

v_call: TRBV28
cdr3_aa: CASSAPGQYGYTF

v_call: TRBV7-8
cdr3_aa: CASSLRDGGHEQYF

v_call: TRBV6-1
cdr3_aa: CASGEEKHYEQYF

v_call: TRBV2
cdr3_aa: CASHRGQTGELFF

v_call: TRBV6-5
cdr3_aa: CASSPGTGDEQYF

v_call: TRBV10-2
cdr3_aa: CASNGQGNYEQYF

v_call: TRBV19
cdr3_aa: CASSMWADMNTEAFF

v_call: TRBV13
cdr3_aa: CASSSSGNTDTQYF

v_call: TRBV29-1
cdr3_aa: CSVLGGGTGIYEQYF

v_call: TRBV7-2
cdr3_aa: CASSLDGRGREQYF

v_call: TRBV7-9
cdr3_aa: CASSLEGGVGTQYF

v_call: TRBV29-1
cdr3_aa: CSVVRGSNTEAFF

v_call: TRBV5-1
cdr3_aa: CASSPSGNSYNEQFF

v_call: TRBV10-3
cdr3_aa: CAISESKSAGGGEQYF

v_call: TRBV18
cdr3_aa: CASSPFGTRAGVTGELFF

v_call: TRBV2
cdr3_aa: CASRLAAYEQYF

v_call: TRBV28
cdr3_aa: CASSLQATEAFF

v_call: TRBV19
cdr3_aa: CASTSTGGFQETQYF

v_call: TRBV2
cdr3_aa: CASRGVETQYF

v_call: TRBV18
cdr3_aa: CASSPPGTGGHEQYF

v_call: TRBV5-1
cdr3_aa: CASSLLGQRNEQFF

v_call: TRBV6-5
cdr3_aa: CASSWGLDEKLFF